The 8 T cell receptor beta chains listed next were all sequenced from one sample in a study of cytomegalovirus exposure and HLA in healthy donors. PCR employed 60 Vbeta and 13 Jbeta primers. The protocol was immunoSEQ multiplex PCR, while the TCRdb copy is restricted to in-frame clones and leaves out a portion. The data show approximately 110,000 clones, with 77% seen just once and over 7.5% held by the top ten. The sequencing sample was made of PBMCs. These receptors all come from a woman aged 40 to 50 in good health and CMV-seropositive.

The J gene is TRBJ2-2, the V gene TRBV28, with D hard to call. Germline V gene lookup returns CDR1 MDHEN and CDR2 SYDVKM. The V end was cut by 3 bases, the J end by 3 bases, with 5 bases between. The CDR3 totals 13 residues. CDR3 DNA sequence: TGTGCCAGCAGTTTGGAGCACACCGGGGAGCTGTTTTTT. Protein: CASSLEHTGELFF. Combining the CDR3 with reference TRBV28 and TRBJ2-2 gives the whole variable domain DVKVTQSSRYLVKRTGEKVFLECVQDMDHENMFWYRQDPGLGLRLIYFSYDVKMKEKGDIPEGYSVSREKKERFSLILESASTNQTSMYLCASSLEHTGELFFGEGSRLTVL.

The chain combines TRBV7-2 with TRBJ2-5; 9 bases line up with TRBD1. The J call could be wrong; TRBJ2-7 is a better fit for the DNA end. CDR1 SGHTA and CDR2 FQGNSA come from the germline V gene. The CDR3 has 14 residues. The CDR3 bases are TGTGCCAGCAGCTACCGGACAGGGGTTAACGAGCAGTACTTC. It yields the protein CASSYRTGVNEQYF.

The chain links TRBV2 to TRBJ2-7; 8 nucleotides match TRBD2. The V gene end was trimmed by 1 base and the J gene end by 4 bases; junction bases not matched to a gene: 12. The CDR3 loop spans 17 amino acids. Germline CDR1 and CDR2: SNHLY and FYNNEI. CDR3 nucleotide sequence: TGTGCCAGCAGTGAAGTGGCGGGGGGTCCGTCGGGATACGAGCAGTACTTC. Encoded protein: CASSEVAGGPSGYEQYF.

A note on this clone: Other DNA sequences in the same sample also yield this CDR3. The V gene is TRBV5-4, the J gene TRBJ1-2; 9 nucleotides line up with TRBD1. V shed 3 bases, J shed 4 bases, and the junction held 7 bases outside the gene matches. Germline lookup yields CDR1 SGHNT and CDR2 YYREEE (reference sequence). CDR3 size: 15 residues. CDR3 coding DNA: TGTGCCAGCAGCTCTCCGGGACAGGGTTTCTATGGCTACACCTTC. Its protein product is CASSSPGQGFYGYTF.

This chain uses TRBV19 with TRBJ1-1, with D unresolved. This CDR3 has 13 amino acids. Trimming left V 0 bases short and J 5 bases short, with 7 bases between. Germline V gives CDR1 LNHDA, CDR2 SQIVND (reference sequence). CDR3 sequence: CASSIDRETEAFF. The DNA for the CDR3 is TGTGCCAGTAGTATAGATAGGGAGACTGAAGCTTTCTTT. Full variable domain (outside the CDR3, taken from reference TRBV19 and TRBJ1-1): DGGITQSPKYLFRKEGQNVTLSCEQNLNHDAMYWYRQDPGQGLRLIYYSQIVNDFQKGDIAEGYSVSREKKESFPLTVTSAQKNPTAFYLCASSIDRETEAFFGQGTRLTVV.

The rearrangement links TRBV6-6 to TRBJ2-4; D perhaps matches TRBD1 (5 bases). Between the trimmed V and J ends, which lost 2 bases and 6 bases, there was a span of 17 bases. Germline V gene lookup returns CDR1 MNHNY and CDR2 SVGAGI (reference sequence). The CDR3 spans 16 residues. The CDR3 reads CASSYPLAQGLNIQYF. CDR3 sequence (DNA): TGTGCCAGCAGTTACCCGCTGGCCCAGGGTTTAAACATTCAGTACTTC.

The CDR3 nucleotides are TGCAGTGCCAGCCCCGGGGATGAGCAGTTCTTC. Protein: CSASPGDEQFF. The rearrangement links TRBV20-1 to TRBJ2-1; weak D call: TRBD2 (5 bases). The CDR3 spans 11 residues. Per germline, CDR1 DFQATT and CDR2 SNEGSKA (reference sequence). Trimming removed 6 bases from V and 8 bases from J, with 11 bases in between.

J is TRBJ1-2 and V is TRBV7-9; D possibly corresponds to TRBD1 (6 bases). Trimming took 5 bases from V and 3 from J, leaving 10 bases between them. CDR1 is SEHNR and CDR2 is FQNEAQ in the germline V gene (reference sequence). The CDR3 is 13 amino acids. The CDR3 here is CASSRSGDYGYTF. Written as DNA, the CDR3 is TGTGCCAGCAGCCGTTCAGGGGACTATGGCTACACCTTC.